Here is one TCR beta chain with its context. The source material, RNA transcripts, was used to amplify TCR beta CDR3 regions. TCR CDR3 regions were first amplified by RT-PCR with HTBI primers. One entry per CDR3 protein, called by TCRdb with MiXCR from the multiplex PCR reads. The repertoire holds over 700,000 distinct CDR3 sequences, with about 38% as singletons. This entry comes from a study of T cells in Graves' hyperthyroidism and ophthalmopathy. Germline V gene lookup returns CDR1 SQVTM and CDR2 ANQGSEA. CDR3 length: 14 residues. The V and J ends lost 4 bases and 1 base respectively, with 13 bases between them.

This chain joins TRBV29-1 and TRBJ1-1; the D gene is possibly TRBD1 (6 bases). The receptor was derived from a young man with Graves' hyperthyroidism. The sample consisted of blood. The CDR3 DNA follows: TGCAGCGTTGGCGGACAGAGCAAGAACACTGAAGCTTTCTTT. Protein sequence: CSVGGQSKNTEAFF.